There are a few counts of the clone carrying this TCR beta chain. What it recognizes is unknown. The data were taken from a study of beta chain features in type 1 diabetes. Study context: Over all samples combined, over 85 million sorted cells were examined. Whole-study findings and limits: There was a moderate but significant shortening of TCRB CDR3s in all four CD4+ subsets of Type 1 diabetes patients. Patients' naive, central memory and regulatory TCRB repertoires appeared more alike than those of healthy donors.

CDR3 length: 14 amino acids. CDR1 is SGHRS and CDR2 is YFSETQ in the germline V gene. Trimming removed 4 bases from V and 9 bases from J; junction bases left unmatched: 9. Sequenced material consisted of expressed TCRB transcripts (all of the isolated RNA was reverse transcribed). Libraries were prepared by immunoSEQ multiplex PCR; TCRdb keeps only in-frame clonotypes and omits some of them. The sample lists a few hundred thousand clones; about 12% were seen once. In all sorted populations, purity surpassed 98%. This sequence joins TRBV5-1 and TRBJ2-7; 11 bases match TRBD1. This receptor was obtained from a young woman with type 1 diabetes. The sequenced sample consisted of naive CD4+ T cells from blood. The CDR3, as DNA: TGCGCCAGCAGCATAGGACAGGGGGCGTCTGCGCAGTACTTC. Amino acid sequence: CASSIGQGASAQYF.